The sequence of this T cell receptor beta chain was determined in a study of cytomegalovirus exposure and HLA in healthy donors. The V and J ends lost 2 bases and 1 base respectively, with 11 bases between them. The CDR3 has 15 residues. This clone was recorded once. The PCR contained 60 Vbeta and 13 Jbeta primers. Assay: immunoSEQ multiplex PCR; the TCRdb copy retains only in-frame clones and omits some. Found here are approximately 150,000 clones, 75% to 85% of them singletons; the top ten hold roughly a tenth. The TCR originated in a man between 45 and 60 years old in good health and CMV-seropositive. Source material: PBMCs. The rearrangement joins TRBV23-1 to TRBJ1-1, with D uncertain. TRBV23-1 is sorted into the ORF group, with uncertain function. CDR3 residues: CASSQERSKNTEAFF. Written as DNA, the CDR3 is TGCGCCAGCAGTCAAGAACGATCTAAGAACACTGAAGCTTTCTTT.